This T cell receptor beta chain was documented in a study of T cells after yellow fever vaccination. Each CDR3 protein gets one entry after TCRdb re-called the 5' RACE reads with MiXCR. The sample contains approximately 110,000 distinct CDR3 sequences, around 7.4% of which appear only once. This clonotype has at least ten counts. V gave up 2 bases and J gave up 13 bases, with 13 bases separating them. CDR3 length: 12 amino acids. Germline V gene lookup returns CDR1 SGHTA and CDR2 FQGNSA. The sequencing here drew on CD4+ T cells sorted from PBMCs, taken more than 8 days after the first yellow fever vaccination. The receptor was isolated from a man aged 18 to 30 who received the YFV17D yellow fever vaccine. The chain uses TRBV7-2 and TRBJ2-3; unclear D gene. As DNA, the CDR3 is TGTGCCAGCAGCTTACAACAGACATCAGAGTATTTT. Translation gives CASSLQQTSEYF. Complete variable domain (other parts from reference TRBV7-2 and TRBJ2-3): GAGVSQSPSNKVTEKGKDVELRCDPISGHTALYWYRQSLGQGLEFLIYFQGNSAPDKSGLPSDRFSAERTGGSVSTLTIQRTQQEDSAVYLCASSLQQTSEYFGPGTRLTVL.